This T cell receptor (beta chain) appears in the sequencing data of a study of vaccination effects on CD4 cells after COVID-19. Using viral peptide pools, the ViraFEST assay grew out antigen-specific CD4+ T cells prior to sequencing. Scientists isolated CD4+ T cells after a roughly nine-day culture period ended. The person had a PCR-confirmed SARS-CoV-2 infection during March to December 2020. Participants completed two doses of the BNT162b2 or mRNA-1273 vaccine. Measured with immunoSEQ multiplex PCR; TCRdb has only the in-frame clones, and not every one. This sample yields approximately 16,000 clones, of which over 70% are seen a single time; roughly 25% belongs to the top ten. The CDR3 runs 15 residues. Trimming took 3 bases from V and 5 from J, leaving 16 bases between them. Germline V gene lookup returns CDR1 SGHAT and CDR2 FQDESV (reference sequence). Comment on this clone: Its antigen is unknown.

The receptor was isolated from a human donor who had a prior SARS-CoV-2 infection. This sequence joins TRBV11-1 and TRBJ2-5, with D possibly TRBD2 on 5 matching bases. Source: CD4+ T cells from PBMCs cultured with HCoV-NL63 spike peptides, taken after COVID-19 vaccination. This CDR3 reads CASSFEGDPMETQYF. The CDR3 DNA reads TGTGCCAGCAGCTTCGAGGGAGACCCCATGGAGACCCAGTACTTC.